This TCR beta chain appears in the sequencing data of a study of cytomegalovirus exposure and HLA in healthy donors. General study points: The study labeled 150 to 200 TCR beta chains cytomegalovirus-associated.

The PCR ran on 60 Vbeta and 13 Jbeta primers. Here immunoSEQ multiplex PCR was the method, and the copy in TCRdb shows in-frame clones only, minus some. The sample yields some 190,000 clones, around four fifths seen once. Turning to this clone: What it binds is unknown.

This TCR was recovered from a boy aged 2 to 9 in good health and CMV-seronegative. Sequencing was done on a sample of PBMCs.

CDR3 residues: CASSTLAGRSYEQYF. Written as DNA, the CDR3 is TGTGCCAGCAGCACCCTAGCGGGCCGAAGCTACGAGCAGTACTTC. The rearrangement uses TRBV27 and TRBJ2-7; 8 positions match TRBD2. V shed 6 bases and J 3 bases; nucleotides not matched to a gene: 10. Germline CDR1 reads MNHEY; CDR2 reads SMNVEV (reference sequence). The CDR3 has 15 amino acids.